This T cell receptor beta chain was identified during a study of T-cell memory formation after mild COVID-19. Overall study results and limits: Contracting CD4+ clones lay largely in CM and EM, with CD8+ ones residing in EMRA.

The CDR3 length is 14 residues. Germline loops: CDR1 SQVTM, CDR2 ANQGSEA. V shed 4 bases, J shed 6 bases, and the junction held 7 bases outside the gene matches. TCRdb reprocessed the 5' RACE reads with MiXCR, giving one entry per CDR3 protein. The sample has under 350,000 distinct CDR3 sequences, about 16% seen once. This clonotype was recorded a few times. Its cognate antigen is unknown. Input material: PBMCs or a T cell subset sorted from them (not recorded which). This sequence joins TRBV29-1 and TRBJ2-1; the match to TRBD1 covers 9 bases. This TCR was sampled from a man aged 18 to 30 who had mild COVID-19 (a few samples of this study predate the infection). Cell type and time point are not known. In DNA, the CDR3 is TGCAGCGTTGTCTGGGGACAGGGTCCCAATGAGCAGTTCTTC. This translates into CSVVWGQGPNEQFF.